This TCR beta chain was identified in a study of OX40 agonist ivuxolimab in advanced cancers. Study results and caveats: Still undetermined is the antigen specificity of the expanded peripheral T cells.

Peripheral blood came from all dose cohorts at three timepoints. With regard to this clone: The antigen is not known.

Profiling relied on immunoSEQ multiplex PCR, and the TCRdb table lists in-frame clones only, not all of them. The sample lists more than 65,000 clones; about 88% were seen once. V lost 5 bases, J lost 0 bases, and 17 bases lay in between. The germline CDR1 and CDR2 sequences are SGHNT and YENEEA. This CDR3 spans 17 amino acids. V and J are TRBV11-3 and TRBJ2-1; D tentatively reads TRBD1 or TRBD2 (5 bases each). This clonotype originated in an adult with an advanced solid tumor such as melanoma, head and neck, liver or kidney cancer. Sample: CD4+ or CD8+ T cells sorted from blood, taken in a trial of the OX40 agonist ivuxolimab. The CDR3 reads CASSPRKGPSSYNEQFF. CDR3 sequence (DNA): TGTGCCAGCAGCCCTCGGAAGGGACCGAGCTCCTACAATGAGCAGTTCTTC.